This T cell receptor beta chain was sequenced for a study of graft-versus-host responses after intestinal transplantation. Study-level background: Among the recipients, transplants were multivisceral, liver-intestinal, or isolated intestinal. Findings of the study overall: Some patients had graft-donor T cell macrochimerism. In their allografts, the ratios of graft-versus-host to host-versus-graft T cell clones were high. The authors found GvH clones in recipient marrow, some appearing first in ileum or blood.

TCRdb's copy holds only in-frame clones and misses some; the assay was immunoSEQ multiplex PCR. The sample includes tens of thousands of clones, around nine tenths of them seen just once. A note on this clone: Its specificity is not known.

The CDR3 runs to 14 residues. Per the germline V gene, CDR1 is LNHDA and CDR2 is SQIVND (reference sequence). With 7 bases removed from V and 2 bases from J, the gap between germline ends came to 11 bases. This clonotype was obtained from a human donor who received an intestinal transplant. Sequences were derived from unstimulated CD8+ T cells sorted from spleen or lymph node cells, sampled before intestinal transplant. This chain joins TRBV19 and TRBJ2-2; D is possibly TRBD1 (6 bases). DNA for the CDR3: TGTGCCAGTACTCCGGGACAAAACACCGGGGAGCTGTTTTTT. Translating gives CASTPGQNTGELFF. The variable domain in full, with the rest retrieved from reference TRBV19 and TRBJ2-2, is DGGITQSPKYLFRKEGQNVTLSCEQNLNHDAMYWYRQDPGQGLRLIYYSQIVNDFQKGDIAEGYSVSREKKESFPLTVTSAQKNPTAFYLCASTPGQNTGELFFGEGSRLTVL.